This TCR beta chain emerged from a study of blood T cell repertoires in COVID-19. Trimming shortened V by 4 bases and J by 6 bases, and 12 bases separated the two germline ends. The germline V gene encodes CDR1 WNHNN and CDR2 SYGVQD (reference sequence). There are 14 residues in the CDR3. TCRdb's copy holds only in-frame clones and misses some; the assay was immunoSEQ multiplex PCR. The data show roughly 260,000 clones, 82% seen once. The rearrangement uses TRBV10-1 and TRBJ2-2; weak D call: TRBD1 (5 bases). The sequence came from a woman aged 70-85 years with acute or convalescent COVID-19. The specimen was peripheral blood. The CDR3 DNA reads TGCGCCAGCAGTGCGACAGTTGTGGCCGGGGAGCTGTTTTTT. It translates to CASSATVVAGELFF.